Listed below are T cell receptor beta chains from one sample, sequenced in a study of T-cell memory formation after mild COVID-19. TCRdb independently ran MiXCR on the 5' RACE reads; one entry per CDR3 protein. This sample has about 310,000 distinct CDR3 sequences, with 15% to 20% found just once. The sample consisted of PBMCs or a T cell subset sorted from them (not recorded which). The receptors here all came from a man younger than 35 who had mild COVID-19 (a few samples of this study predate the infection). Cell type and time point are not known. The CDR3 runs from the conserved cysteine through the conserved F or W. Fields, in order: D gene, CDR3 length, clone size, J gene, V gene, CDR3 DNA, CDR3 protein. The D gene is left open where the match is weak. Only part of the rows carry a size: once, few, many, or a class if the clone is expanded.

d_gene: NA; len: 15; abundance: few; j_gene: TRBJ2-7; v_gene: TRBV6-2/TRBV6-3; CDR3nt: TGTGCCAGCAGTTACTCTTCCCGGGGCTCCTACGAGCAGTACTTC; CDR3aa: CASSYSSRGSYEQYF
d_gene: TRBD1; len: 13; abundance: few; j_gene: TRBJ2-3; v_gene: TRBV6-4; CDR3nt: TGTGCCAGCAGTGGACAGGGCTCAGATACGCAGTATTTT; CDR3aa: CASSGQGSDTQYF
d_gene: NA; len: 15; abundance: NA; j_gene: TRBJ2-7; v_gene: TRBV4-1; CDR3nt: TGCGCCAGCAGCCAAGTTCGGGACGGAGACTACGAGCAGTACTTC; CDR3aa: CASSQVRDGDYEQYF
d_gene: NA; len: 13; abundance: few; j_gene: TRBJ2-3; v_gene: TRBV7-3; CDR3nt: TGTGCCAGCAGCCCAAACGAGCATAGAGCGCAGTATTTT; CDR3aa: CASSPNEHRAQYF
d_gene: NA; len: 14; abundance: NA; j_gene: TRBJ1-6; v_gene: TRBV7-2; CDR3nt: TGTGCCAGCAGCTTCTCAGGATCGGATTCACCCCTCCACTTT; CDR3aa: CASSFSGSDSPLHF
d_gene: NA; len: 13; abundance: few; j_gene: TRBJ2-3; v_gene: TRBV20-1; CDR3nt: TGCAGTGCACACAAGGGAGGCGCAGATACGCAGTATTTT; CDR3aa: CSAHKGGADTQYF
d_gene: NA; len: 14; abundance: few; j_gene: TRBJ1-4; v_gene: TRBV7-2; CDR3nt: TGTGCCAGCAGCTTATCGGGGGAACATGAAAAACTGTTTTTT; CDR3aa: CASSLSGEHEKLFF
d_gene: NA; len: 15; abundance: NA; j_gene: TRBJ2-4; v_gene: TRBV20-1; CDR3nt: TGCAGTGCTGGGCCCCAAGCGACAGCCAAAAACATTCAGTACTTC; CDR3aa: CSAGPQATAKNIQYF
d_gene: NA; len: 14; abundance: NA; j_gene: TRBJ1-5; v_gene: TRBV7-9; CDR3nt: TGTGCCAGCAGCTTAGGGGGGATGAGGCAGCCCCAGCATTTT; CDR3aa: CASSLGGMRQPQHF
d_gene: NA; len: 15; abundance: few; j_gene: TRBJ2-1; v_gene: TRBV20-1; CDR3nt: TGCAGTGCTAGGAACAGCGCGTTGATGAGCAATGAGCAGTTCTTC; CDR3aa: CSARNSALMSNEQFF
d_gene: NA; len: 13; abundance: few; j_gene: TRBJ2-5; v_gene: TRBV5-1; CDR3nt: TGCGCCAGCAGCTTGGAACCGGAAGAGACCCAGTACTTC; CDR3aa: CASSLEPEETQYF
d_gene: NA; len: 15; abundance: many; j_gene: TRBJ1-6; v_gene: TRBV2; CDR3nt: TGTGCCAGCAATCCACCTCCCTCCTATAATTCACCCCTCCACTTT; CDR3aa: CASNPPPSYNSPLHF
d_gene: NA; len: 15; abundance: NA; j_gene: TRBJ1-6; v_gene: TRBV25-1; CDR3nt: TGTGCCAGCAGTGACTCTTCCAGGGGCGATTCACCCCTCCACTTT; CDR3aa: CASSDSSRGDSPLHF
d_gene: NA; len: 14; abundance: NA; j_gene: TRBJ1-5; v_gene: TRBV20-1; CDR3nt: TGCAGTGCTAGAGTGCAGGGCGATAATCAGCCCCAGCATTTT; CDR3aa: CSARVQGDNQPQHF
d_gene: TRBD1; len: 13; abundance: NA; j_gene: TRBJ1-1; v_gene: TRBV29-1; CDR3nt: TGCAGCGTTGCACAGGGGCCGCGGACTGAAGCTTTCTTT; CDR3aa: CSVAQGPRTEAFF
d_gene: TRBD2; len: 16; abundance: NA; j_gene: TRBJ2-1; v_gene: TRBV3-1; CDR3nt: TGTGCCAGCAGCCCTGCTAGCGGGGAGTTTTACAATGAGCAGTTCTTC; CDR3aa: CASSPASGEFYNEQFF